The rows below give T cell receptor beta chains drawn from one sample of a study of T cells in Graves' hyperthyroidism and ophthalmopathy. TCRdb recomputed calls from the multiplex PCR reads with MiXCR, one row per CDR3 protein. Here the sample spans some 740,000 distinct CDR3 sequences, 14% being singletons. The specimen was blood. The receptors were gathered from a woman aged 18-29 years with Graves' hyperthyroidism. Both conserved end residues are part of each CDR3. D genes are given only for firm matches. Clone size is not always given. Where it is, it says once, few, many or a class for expanded clones.

>many|TRBV7-2|TRBJ2-3|-
TGTGCCAGCAGGACAGCAAGCACAGATACGCAGTATTTT
CASRTASTDTQYF
>many|TRBV2|TRBJ2-7|TRBD1
TGTGCCAGCAGGATCCAAACAGGGGGCCTCGCGGCAATCGAGCAGTACTTC
CASRIQTGGLAAIEQYF
>-|TRBV10-2|TRBJ1-4|-
TGCGCCAGCACCCCCAGGGGTGATGAAAAACTGTTTTTT
CASTPRGDEKLFF
>many|TRBV7-9|TRBJ1-2|-
TGTGCCAGCAGCTTTCTTCCAGGAGTAGGGGACTATGGCTACACCTTC
CASSFLPGVGDYGYTF
>many|TRBV11-2|TRBJ2-3|-
TGTGCCAGCAGCTTACCAGCGGCAAGCACAGATACGCAGTATTTT
CASSLPAASTDTQYF
>many|TRBV30|TRBJ1-1|-
TGTGCCGGGGAACCTCGGAACACTGAAGCTTTCTTT
CAGEPRNTEAFF
>many|TRBV24-1|TRBJ1-5|TRBD1
TGTGCCACCGGGACAGGGGATAGTAGCAATCAGCCCCAGCATTTT
CATGTGDSSNQPQHF
>many|TRBV20-1|TRBJ2-1|TRBD2
TGCAGTGCTCCCCGGACTAGCGGGAGTTGGGCCTCACACAATGAGCAGTTCTTC
CSAPRTSGSWASHNEQFF
>many|TRBV30|TRBJ2-1|TRBD2
TGTGCCTGGTCTGGACTAGCGGGAATAAATGAGCAGTTCTTC
CAWSGLAGINEQFF
>-|TRBV11-2|TRBJ1-1|TRBD1
TGTGCCAGCAGCCCGAGGCTCCGGGACAGACTCATGAACACTGAAGCTTTCTTT
CASSPRLRDRLMNTEAFF
>many|TRBV20-1|TRBJ2-5|TRBD1
TGCAGTGCTCCCGGGACAGGGGTGGCAGAGACCCAGTACTTC
CSAPGTGVAETQYF
>once|TRBV14|TRBJ2-2|TRBD2
TGCGGAAATAGCGGGGTCCTGCTGTTTTTT
CGNSGVLLFF
>many|TRBV29-1|TRBJ1-5|-
TGCAGCGCCACCGACAGTGAAAATCAGCCCCAGCATTTT
CSATDSENQPQHF
>few|TRBV29-1|TRBJ2-7|TRBD1
TGCAGCGTCCTCGGGACAGCAGGGGTGGCCTACGAGCAGTACTTC
CSVLGTAGVAYEQYF